The sample holds a few counts of the clone carrying this TCR beta chain. What it recognizes is unknown. TCRdb re-derived calls from the 5' RACE reads in MiXCR, one entry per CDR3 protein. This table holds hundreds of thousands of distinct CDR3 sequences, about 15% found once. This sample was included in a study of T-cell memory formation after mild COVID-19. Study results and limitations: Day 15 to 85 contractors were CD4/CD8 balanced; later expanders leaned CD4+.

The trim removed 3 bases at V and 1 base at J, leaving 7 bases unmatched. Looked up from germline, CDR1 is SGHRS and CDR2 is YFSETQ. The CDR3 is 16 amino acids. What was sequenced was PBMCs or a T cell subset sorted from them (not recorded which). The sequence was obtained from a man aged 18 to 29 who had mild COVID-19 (a few samples of this study predate the infection). Cell type and time point are not known. The gene calls are TRBV5-1 and TRBJ2-5, with 9 bases identical to TRBD2. The CDR3 sequence is CASSSANSGGQETQYF. CDR3 bases: TGCGCCAGCAGCTCCGCTAATAGCGGGGGCCAAGAGACCCAGTACTTC.